This TCR beta chain derives from a study of blood T cell repertoires in COVID-19. The CDR3 sequence is 11 residues long. Per germline, CDR1 SNHLY and CDR2 FYNNEI. V gave up 8 bases and J gave up 3 bases, with 5 bases separating them. Enrolled during active infection, Seattle patients were then followed longitudinally. Original processing notes: Cell counts per sample came from amplifying reference gene primers. Clones were sequenced by immunoSEQ multiplex PCR, and TCRdb holds only the in-frame ones, with some missing. The DNA was the basis for D and trimming; V, J and clone size are from that table. The table includes around 220,000 clones, under 90% detected once.

V and J are TRBV2 and TRBJ2-1, with a possible D match to TRBD2 (5 bases). What was sequenced was peripheral blood. The TCR sequence derives from a woman aged 80 or older with COVID-19, enrolled during active disease. Here the CDR3 DNA reads TGTGCCAGCGGACTCTACAATGAGCAGTTCTTC. It codes for CASGLYNEQFF.